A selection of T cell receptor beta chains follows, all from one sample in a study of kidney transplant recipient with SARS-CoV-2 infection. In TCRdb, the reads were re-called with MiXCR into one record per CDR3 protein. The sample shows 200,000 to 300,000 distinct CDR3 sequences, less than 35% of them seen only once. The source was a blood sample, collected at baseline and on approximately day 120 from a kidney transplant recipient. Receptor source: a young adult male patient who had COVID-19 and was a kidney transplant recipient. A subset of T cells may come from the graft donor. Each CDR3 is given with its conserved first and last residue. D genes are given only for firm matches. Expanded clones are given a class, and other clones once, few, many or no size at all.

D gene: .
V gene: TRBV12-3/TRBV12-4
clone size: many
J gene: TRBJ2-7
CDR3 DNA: TGTGCCAGCACCCCCGATACGGGGCTCGGCGAGCAGTACTTC
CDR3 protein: CASTPDTGLGEQYF

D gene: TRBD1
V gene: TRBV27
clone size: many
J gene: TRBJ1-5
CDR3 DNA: TGTGCCAGCAGTTTAGGGACAGGGGACCAGCCCCAGCATTTT
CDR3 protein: CASSLGTGDQPQHF

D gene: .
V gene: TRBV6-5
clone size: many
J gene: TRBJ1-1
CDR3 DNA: TGTGCCAGCACCCTTGGGAACACTGAAGCTTTCTTT
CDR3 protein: CASTLGNTEAFF

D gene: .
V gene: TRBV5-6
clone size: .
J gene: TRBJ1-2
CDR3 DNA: TGTGCCAGCTTCACATTCAATAGTCGAAAGACCTATGGCTACACCTTC
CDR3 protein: CASFTFNSRKTYGYTF

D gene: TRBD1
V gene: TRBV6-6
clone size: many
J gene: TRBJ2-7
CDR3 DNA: TGTGCCAGCAGTTCCCCCCAGACAGGGGAGCTCTACGAGCAGTACTTC
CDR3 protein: CASSSPQTGELYEQYF

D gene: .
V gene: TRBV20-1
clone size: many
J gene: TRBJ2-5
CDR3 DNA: TGCAGTATAACTTGGGGCCAAGAGACCCAGTACTTC
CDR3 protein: CSITWGQETQYF

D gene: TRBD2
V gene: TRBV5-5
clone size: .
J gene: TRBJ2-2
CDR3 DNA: TGTGCCAGCAGCTTGGGGACCAGCGGGGGGGCACACACCGGGGAGCTGTTTTTT
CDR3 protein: CASSLGTSGGAHTGELFF

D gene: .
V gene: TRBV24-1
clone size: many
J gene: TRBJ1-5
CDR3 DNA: TGTGCCACCAGTGATCCACTGACAGGTGAAGGCAATCAGCCCCAGCATTTT
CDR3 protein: CATSDPLTGEGNQPQHF

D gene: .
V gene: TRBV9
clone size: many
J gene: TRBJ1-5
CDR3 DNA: TGTGCCTTCCTCCCAGGGAAGAGGTTGAATAGCAATCAGCCCCAGCATTTT
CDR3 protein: CAFLPGKRLNSNQPQHF

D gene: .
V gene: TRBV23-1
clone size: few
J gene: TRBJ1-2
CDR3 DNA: TGCGCCAGCAGTAGTGGCAGGCTACGCAGAAAGACCTATGGCTACACCTTC
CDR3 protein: CASSSGRLRRKTYGYTF

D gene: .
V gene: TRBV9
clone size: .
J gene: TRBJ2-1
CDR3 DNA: TGTGCCAGCAGCGTAAGGACAGTAGGCTACAATGAGCAGTTCTTC
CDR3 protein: CASSVRTVGYNEQFF

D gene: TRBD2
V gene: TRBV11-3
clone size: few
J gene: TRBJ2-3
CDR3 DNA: TGTGCCAGCAGCCGACCTAGCGGCCTCACAGATACGCAGTATTTT
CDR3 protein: CASSRPSGLTDTQYF

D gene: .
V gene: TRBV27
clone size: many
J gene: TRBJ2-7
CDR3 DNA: TGTGCCAGCCGGCCAGCTCTCCGGGGAGAGCAGTACTTC
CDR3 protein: CASRPALRGEQYF

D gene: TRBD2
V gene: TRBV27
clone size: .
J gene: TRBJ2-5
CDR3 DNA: TGTGCCAGCAGGGGGGGGTTTGGGCGGGAGGGCCGGGAGACCCAGTACTTC
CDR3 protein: CASRGGFGREGRETQYF

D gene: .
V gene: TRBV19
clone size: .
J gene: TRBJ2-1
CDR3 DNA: TGTGCCAGTAGTCCCCAAGAGATTGCCTACAATGAGCAGTTCTTC
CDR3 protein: CASSPQEIAYNEQFF

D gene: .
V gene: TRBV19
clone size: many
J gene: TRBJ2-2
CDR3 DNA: TGTGCCAGTAGTATAGGGGTGAACACCGGGGAGCTGTTTTTT
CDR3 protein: CASSIGVNTGELFF